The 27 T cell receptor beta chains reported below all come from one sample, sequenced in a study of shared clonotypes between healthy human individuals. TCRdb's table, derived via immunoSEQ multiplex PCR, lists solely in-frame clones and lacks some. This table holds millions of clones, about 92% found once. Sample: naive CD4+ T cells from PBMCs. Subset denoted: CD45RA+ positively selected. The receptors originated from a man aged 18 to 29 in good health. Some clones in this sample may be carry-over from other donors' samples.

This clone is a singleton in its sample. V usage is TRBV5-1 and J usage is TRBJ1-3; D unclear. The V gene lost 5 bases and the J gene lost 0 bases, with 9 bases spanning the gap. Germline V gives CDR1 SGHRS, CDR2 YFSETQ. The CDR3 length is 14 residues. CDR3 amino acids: CASRLGSSGNTIYF. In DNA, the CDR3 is TGCGCCAGCAGGCTGGGGAGCTCTGGAAACACCATATATTTT.

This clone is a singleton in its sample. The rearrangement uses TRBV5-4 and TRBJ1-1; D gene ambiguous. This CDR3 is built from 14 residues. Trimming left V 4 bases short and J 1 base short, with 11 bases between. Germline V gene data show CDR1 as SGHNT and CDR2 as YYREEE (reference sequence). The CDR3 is CASSTFRKNTEAFF. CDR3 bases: TGTGCCAGCAGCACCTTCCGGAAGAACACTGAAGCTTTCTTT.

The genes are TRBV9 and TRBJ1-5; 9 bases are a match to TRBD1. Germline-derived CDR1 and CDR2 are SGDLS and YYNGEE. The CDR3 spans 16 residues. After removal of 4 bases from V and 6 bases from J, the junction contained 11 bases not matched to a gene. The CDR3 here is CASSRHEQGASQPQHF. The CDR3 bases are TGTGCCAGCAGCCGACACGAACAGGGGGCCTCTCAGCCCCAGCATTTT.

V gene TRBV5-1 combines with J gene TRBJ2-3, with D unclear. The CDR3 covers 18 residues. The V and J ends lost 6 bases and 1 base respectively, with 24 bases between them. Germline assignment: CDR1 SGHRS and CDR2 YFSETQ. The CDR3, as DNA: TGCGCCAGCAAGATGTTGGGGTACTCGACTGGGGGCACAGATACGCAGTATTTT. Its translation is CASKMLGYSTGGTDTQYF.

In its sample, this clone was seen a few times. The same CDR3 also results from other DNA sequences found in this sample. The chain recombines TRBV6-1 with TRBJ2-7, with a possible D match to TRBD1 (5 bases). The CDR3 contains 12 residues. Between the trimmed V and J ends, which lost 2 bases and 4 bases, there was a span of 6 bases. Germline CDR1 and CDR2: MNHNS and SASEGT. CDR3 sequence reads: CASSEQGYEQYF. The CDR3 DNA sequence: TGTGCCAGCAGTGAACAGGGTTACGAGCAGTACTTC.

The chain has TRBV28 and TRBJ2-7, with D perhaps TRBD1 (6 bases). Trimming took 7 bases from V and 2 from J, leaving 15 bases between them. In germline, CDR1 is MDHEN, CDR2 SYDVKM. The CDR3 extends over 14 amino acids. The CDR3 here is CASTSTGLTYEQYF. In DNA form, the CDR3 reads TGTGCCAGCACATCGACAGGTCTGACCTACGAGCAGTACTTC.

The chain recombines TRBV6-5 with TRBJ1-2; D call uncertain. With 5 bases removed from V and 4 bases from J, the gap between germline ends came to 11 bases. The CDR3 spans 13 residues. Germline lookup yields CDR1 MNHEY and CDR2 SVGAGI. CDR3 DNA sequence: TGTGCCAGCAGTCCCTCGGGGAGCTATGGCTACACCTTC. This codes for CASSPSGSYGYTF.

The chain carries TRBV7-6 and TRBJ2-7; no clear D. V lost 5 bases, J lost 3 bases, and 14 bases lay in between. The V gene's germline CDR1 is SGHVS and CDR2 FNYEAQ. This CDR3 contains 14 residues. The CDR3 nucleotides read TGTGCCAGCAGCCGATGGCAGAACGGCTACGAGCAGTACTTC. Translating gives CASSRWQNGYEQYF.

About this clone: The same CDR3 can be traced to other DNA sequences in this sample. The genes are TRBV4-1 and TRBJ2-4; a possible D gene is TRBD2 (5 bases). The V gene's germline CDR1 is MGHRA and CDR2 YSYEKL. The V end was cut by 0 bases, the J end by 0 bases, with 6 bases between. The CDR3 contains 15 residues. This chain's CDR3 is CASSQEGVAKNIQYF. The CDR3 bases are TGCGCCAGCAGCCAAGAGGGAGTAGCCAAAAACATTCAGTACTTC.

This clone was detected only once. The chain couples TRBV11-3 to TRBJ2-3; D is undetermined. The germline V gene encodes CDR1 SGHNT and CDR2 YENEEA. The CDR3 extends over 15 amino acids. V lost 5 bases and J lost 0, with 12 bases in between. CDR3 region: CASSVSSGSTDTQYF. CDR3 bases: TGTGCCAGCAGCGTTAGTTCCGGGAGCACAGATACGCAGTATTTT.

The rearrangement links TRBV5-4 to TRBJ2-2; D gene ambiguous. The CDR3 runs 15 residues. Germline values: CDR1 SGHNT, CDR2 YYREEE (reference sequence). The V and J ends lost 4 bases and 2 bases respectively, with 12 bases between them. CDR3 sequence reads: CASSPPSFNTGELFF. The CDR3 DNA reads TGTGCCAGCAGCCCTCCGAGCTTTAACACCGGGGAGCTGTTTTTT. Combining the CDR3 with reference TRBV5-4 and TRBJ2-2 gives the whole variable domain ETGVTQSPTHLIKTRGQQVTLRCSSQSGHNTVSWYQQALGQGPQFIFQYYREEENGRGNFPPRFSGLQFPNYSSELNVNALELDDSALYLCASSPPSFNTGELFFGEGSRLTVL.

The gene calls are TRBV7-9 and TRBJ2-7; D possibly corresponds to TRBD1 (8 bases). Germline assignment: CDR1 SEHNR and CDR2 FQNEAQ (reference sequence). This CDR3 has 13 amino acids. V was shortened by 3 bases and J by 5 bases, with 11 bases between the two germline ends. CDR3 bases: TGTGCCAGCAGCTTTACAGGGGGGGACGAGCAGTACTTC. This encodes CASSFTGGDEQYF.

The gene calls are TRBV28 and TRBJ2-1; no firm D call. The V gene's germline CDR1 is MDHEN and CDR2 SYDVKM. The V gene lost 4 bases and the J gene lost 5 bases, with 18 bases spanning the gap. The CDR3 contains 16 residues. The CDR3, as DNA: TGTGCCAGCAGTTCCGTTCTGCGCACCTTCCACAATGAGCAGTTCTTC. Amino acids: CASSSVLRTFHNEQFF. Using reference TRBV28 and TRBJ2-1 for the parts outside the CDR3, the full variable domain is DVKVTQSSRYLVKRTGEKVFLECVQDMDHENMFWYRQDPGLGLRLIYFSYDVKMKEKGDIPEGYSVSREKKERFSLILESASTNQTSMYLCASSSVLRTFHNEQFFGPGTRLTVL.

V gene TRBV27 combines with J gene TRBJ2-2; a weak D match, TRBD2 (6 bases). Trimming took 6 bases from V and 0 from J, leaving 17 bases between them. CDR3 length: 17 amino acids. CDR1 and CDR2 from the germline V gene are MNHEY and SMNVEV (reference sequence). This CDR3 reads CASRHRGGASNTGELFF. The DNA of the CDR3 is TGTGCCAGCAGACATAGGGGCGGGGCCTCGAACACCGGGGAGCTGTTTTTT.

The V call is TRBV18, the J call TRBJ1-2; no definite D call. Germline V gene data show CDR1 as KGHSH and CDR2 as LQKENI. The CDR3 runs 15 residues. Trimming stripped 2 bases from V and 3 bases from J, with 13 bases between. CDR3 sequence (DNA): TGTGCCAGCTCACCAAATCCGGACGGAGACTATGGCTACACCTTC. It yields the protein CASSPNPDGDYGYTF.

The CDR3 DNA follows: TGTGCCAGCAGCACGGGGAGTAGGAACACCGGGGAGCTGTTTTTT. Amino acids: CASSTGSRNTGELFF. The V and J genes are TRBV5-4 and TRBJ2-2; D perhaps matches TRBD2 (5 bases). The V gene lost 4 bases and the J gene lost 1 base, with 11 bases spanning the gap. Germline lookup yields CDR1 SGHNT and CDR2 YYREEE (reference sequence). The CDR3 loop spans 15 amino acids.

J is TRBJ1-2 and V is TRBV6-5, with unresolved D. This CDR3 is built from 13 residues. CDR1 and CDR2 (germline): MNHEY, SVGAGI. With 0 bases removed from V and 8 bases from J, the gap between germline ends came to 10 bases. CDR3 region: CASSYSSQKGYTF. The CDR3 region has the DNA TGTGCCAGCAGTTACTCGAGTCAGAAGGGCTACACCTTC.

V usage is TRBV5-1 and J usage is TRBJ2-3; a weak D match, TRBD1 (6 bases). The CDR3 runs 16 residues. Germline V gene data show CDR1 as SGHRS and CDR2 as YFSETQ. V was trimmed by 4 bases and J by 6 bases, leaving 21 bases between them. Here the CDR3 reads CASSTRTFRGYDTQYF. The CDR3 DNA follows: TGCGCCAGCAGCACCCGGACGTTCAGGGGCTATGATACGCAGTATTTT.

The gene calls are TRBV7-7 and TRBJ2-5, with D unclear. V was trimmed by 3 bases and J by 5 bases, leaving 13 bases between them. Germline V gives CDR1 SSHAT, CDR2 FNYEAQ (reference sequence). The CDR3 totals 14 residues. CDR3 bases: TGTGCCAGCAGCTTTGGGCCGGGCAGGGAGACCCAGTACTTC. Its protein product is CASSFGPGRETQYF.

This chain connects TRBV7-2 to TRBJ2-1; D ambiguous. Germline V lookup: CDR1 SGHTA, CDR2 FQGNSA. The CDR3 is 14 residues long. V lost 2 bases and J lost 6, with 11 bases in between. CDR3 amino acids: CASSLLSPVNEQFF. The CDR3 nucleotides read TGTGCCAGCAGCTTATTGTCTCCTGTCAATGAGCAGTTCTTC.

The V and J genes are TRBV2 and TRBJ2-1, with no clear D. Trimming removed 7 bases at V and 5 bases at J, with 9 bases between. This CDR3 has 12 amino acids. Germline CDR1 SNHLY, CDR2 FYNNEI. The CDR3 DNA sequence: TGTGCCAGCACCTCGGATGACAATGAGCAGTTCTTC. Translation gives CASTSDDNEQFF. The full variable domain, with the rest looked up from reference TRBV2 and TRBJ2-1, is EPEVTQTPSHQVTQMGQEVILRCVPISNHLYFYWYRQILGQKVEFLVSFYNNEISEKSEIFDDQFSVERPDGSNFTLKIRSTKLEDSAMYFCASTSDDNEQFFGPGTRLTVL.

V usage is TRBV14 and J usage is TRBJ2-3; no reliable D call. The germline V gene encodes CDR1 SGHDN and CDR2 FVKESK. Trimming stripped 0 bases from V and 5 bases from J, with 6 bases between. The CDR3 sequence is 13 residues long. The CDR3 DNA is TGTGCCAGCAGCCAAGATCACGGAGATACGCAGTATTTT. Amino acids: CASSQDHGDTQYF.

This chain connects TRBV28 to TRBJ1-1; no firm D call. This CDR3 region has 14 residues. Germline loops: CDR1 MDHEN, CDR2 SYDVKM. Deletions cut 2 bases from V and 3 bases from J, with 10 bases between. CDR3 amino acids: CASSLVRVDTEAFF. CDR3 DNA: TGTGCCAGCAGTTTAGTTCGGGTGGACACTGAAGCTTTCTTT.

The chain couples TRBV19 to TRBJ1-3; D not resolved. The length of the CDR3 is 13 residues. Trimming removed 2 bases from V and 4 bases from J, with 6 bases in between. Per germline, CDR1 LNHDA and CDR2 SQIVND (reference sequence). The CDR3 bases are TGTGCCAGTAGTATAAGACCCGGAAACACCATATATTTT. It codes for CASSIRPGNTIYF.

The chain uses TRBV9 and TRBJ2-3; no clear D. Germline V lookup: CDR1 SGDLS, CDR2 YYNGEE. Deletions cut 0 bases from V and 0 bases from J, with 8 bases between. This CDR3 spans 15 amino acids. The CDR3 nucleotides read TGTGCCAGCAGCGTAGCCAGTCAGAGCACAGATACGCAGTATTTT. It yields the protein CASSVASQSTDTQYF.

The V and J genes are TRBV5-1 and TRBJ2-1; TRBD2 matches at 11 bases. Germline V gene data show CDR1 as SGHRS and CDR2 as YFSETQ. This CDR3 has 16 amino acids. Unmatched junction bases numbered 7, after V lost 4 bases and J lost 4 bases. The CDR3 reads CASSVETSGGYNEQFF. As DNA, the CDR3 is TGCGCCAGCAGCGTGGAAACTAGCGGGGGTTACAATGAGCAGTTCTTC. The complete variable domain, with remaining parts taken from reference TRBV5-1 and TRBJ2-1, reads KAGVTQTPRYLIKTRGQQVTLSCSPISGHRSVSWYQQTPGQGLQFLFEYFSETQRNKGNFPGRFSGRQFSNSRSEMNVSTLELGDSALYLCASSVETSGGYNEQFFGPGTRLTVL.

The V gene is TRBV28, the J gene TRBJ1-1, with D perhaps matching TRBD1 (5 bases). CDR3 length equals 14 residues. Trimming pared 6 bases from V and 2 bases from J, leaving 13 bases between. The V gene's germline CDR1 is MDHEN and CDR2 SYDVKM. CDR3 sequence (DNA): TGTGCCAGCAGCCTCGGGAGGGACAACACTGAAGCTTTCTTT. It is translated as CASSLGRDNTEAFF.